This is a list of T cell receptor beta chains from one sample in a study of blood T cell repertoires in COVID-19. Clones were sequenced by immunoSEQ multiplex PCR, and TCRdb holds only the in-frame ones, with some missing. Of about 130,000 clones in the sample, about 80% were seen once. Sequenced sample: peripheral blood. The receptors stem from a woman between 50 and 59 years old with acute or convalescent COVID-19. Both conserved end residues are part of each CDR3. The D gene is left open where the match is weak. Clone sizes are given selectively: once, few, many, or a class where the clone is expanded.

TRBD1	TRBV5-1	.	TRBJ1-2	CASSLASGQSNYGYTF	TGCGCCAGCAGCCTAGCGTCGGGACAGTCTAACTATGGCTACACCTTC
.	TRBV28	.	TRBJ1-1	CASSFPGMNTEAFF	TGTGCCAGCAGTTTCCCCGGGATGAACACTGAAGCTTTCTTT
TRBD2	TRBV6-6	.	TRBJ2-1	CASSYGLVRYNEQFF	TGTGCCAGCAGTTATGGACTAGTGCGGTACAATGAGCAGTTCTTC
TRBD1	TRBV13	once	TRBJ1-3	CASSLAPGGSGNTIYF	TGTGCCAGCAGCTTAGCTCCAGGGGGCTCTGGAAACACCATATATTTT
.	TRBV4-1	.	TRBJ1-5	CASSQTRDTGSNQPQHF	TGCGCCAGCAGCCAGACTCGGGACACGGGTAGCAATCAGCCCCAGCATTTT
TRBD2	TRBV6-4	.	TRBJ2-1	CASSTSGGRNEQFF	TGTGCCAGCAGCACCAGCGGGGGGAGGAATGAGCAGTTCTTC
TRBD2	TRBV2	.	TRBJ2-7	CASRGSGRGEQYF	TGTGCCAGCAGGGGCAGCGGGAGAGGCGAGCAGTACTTC
TRBD2	TRBV14	.	TRBJ2-5	CASSHGLAGGPAQETQYF	TGTGCCAGCAGCCACGGACTAGCGGGAGGACCCGCCCAAGAGACCCAGTACTTC
.	TRBV6-2/TRBV6-3	.	TRBJ1-1	CASSYKGANTEAFF	TGTGCCAGCAGTTATAAAGGGGCGAACACTGAAGCTTTCTTT
.	TRBV5-8	.	TRBJ2-1	CASSLFGLMAREQFF	TGTGCCAGCAGCTTGTTTGGGCTGATGGCACGGGAGCAGTTCTTC
.	TRBV6-6	.	TRBJ1-5	CASSYYQTGNQPQHF	TGTGCCAGCAGTTACTACCAGACAGGCAATCAGCCCCAGCATTTT
TRBD2	TRBV7-2	.	TRBJ2-1	CASSRGLAGNNEQFF	TGTGCCAGCAGCAGAGGACTAGCGGGGAACAATGAGCAGTTCTTC
.	TRBV14	few	TRBJ1-6	CASSQDPRVDSPLHF	TGTGCCAGCAGCCAAGATCCCAGGGTGGATTCACCCCTCCACTTT
.	TRBV3-1/TRBV3-2	.	TRBJ2-2	CASSRRRRTGELFF	TGTGCCAGCAGCCGTAGGAGAAGGACCGGGGAGCTGTTTTTT
.	TRBV11-2	.	TRBJ2-1	CASSLDTGSSYNEQFF	TGTGCCAGCAGCTTAGATACCGGTAGCTCCTACAATGAGCAGTTCTTC
TRBD1	TRBV27	.	TRBJ2-2	CASKWTGGIGELFF	TGTGCCAGCAAGTGGACAGGGGGCATCGGGGAGCTGTTTTTT
TRBD1	TRBV11-3	.	TRBJ2-3	CASSIRQGDTQYF	TGTGCCAGCAGCATACGACAGGGGGATACGCAGTATTTT
.	TRBV4-2	.	TRBJ1-2	CASSQASSVQGNYGYTF	TGTGCCAGCAGCCAAGCCAGTAGTGTCCAGGGAAACTATGGCTACACCTTC
.	TRBV9	.	TRBJ2-1	CASSPRLAQNEQFF	TGTGCCAGCAGCCCACGGCTAGCTCAGAATGAGCAGTTCTTC
.	TRBV12-3/TRBV12-4	.	TRBJ2-1	CASSTRFGEQFF	TGTGCCAGCAGCACTAGATTTGGCGAGCAGTTCTTC
.	TRBV5-1	.	TRBJ1-4	CASSTGGATNEKLFF	TGCGCCAGCAGCACCGGAGGGGCAACTAATGAAAAACTGTTTTTT
.	TRBV28	.	TRBJ1-3	CASSLGGVSGNTIYF	TGTGCCAGCAGTTTAGGAGGGGTCTCTGGAAACACCATATATTTT
.	TRBV19	.	TRBJ2-2	CASSSARDGRPEELFF	TGTGCCAGTAGTAGTGCGCGGGACGGGAGACCGGAGGAGCTGTTTTTT
TRBD1	TRBV5-4	.	TRBJ1-4	CASSAGTVATNEKLFF	TGTGCCAGCAGCGCGGGGACAGTTGCAACTAATGAAAAACTGTTTTTT
TRBD2	TRBV9	.	TRBJ2-1	CASSVGTSGYNEQFF	TGTGCCAGCAGCGTGGGGACTAGCGGCTACAATGAGCAGTTCTTC
TRBD1	TRBV6-1	.	TRBJ1-5	CASSDRRQGARQPQHF	TGTGCCAGCAGTGACAGAAGACAGGGGGCAAGGCAGCCCCAGCATTTT
.	TRBV6-1	.	TRBJ1-2	CASREGGRGYTF	TGTGCCAGCAGAGAAGGCGGTCGTGGCTACACCTTC
.	TRBV28	.	TRBJ1-4	CASIREQTTNEKLFF	TGTGCCAGCATTAGAGAACAGACAACTAATGAAAAACTGTTTTTT
.	TRBV18	.	TRBJ1-1	CASSPTQVYTEAFF	TGTGCCAGCTCACCGACACAGGTCTACACTGAAGCTTTCTTT
.	TRBV5-1	.	TRBJ2-4	CASSLVAAGLAKNIQYF	TGCGCCAGCAGCTTGGTCGCGGCAGGGCTAGCCAAAAACATTCAGTACTTC
TRBD2	TRBV7-8	many	TRBJ2-1	CASSLGRAGNEQFF	TGTGCCAGCAGCTTAGGTAGAGCGGGGAATGAGCAGTTCTTC
TRBD1	TRBV7-3	.	TRBJ2-7	CASSASGTDSYEQYF	TGTGCCAGCAGCGCTTCTGGGACAGATTCCTACGAGCAGTACTTC
.	TRBV4-1	few	TRBJ1-2	CASSQNRVGYTF	TGCGCCAGCAGCCAGAACCGGGTTGGCTACACCTTC
.	TRBV28	.	TRBJ1-1	CASSLGYRNTEAFF	TGTGCCAGCAGTTTGGGTTACAGAAACACTGAAGCTTTCTTT
.	TRBV29-1	.	TRBJ2-5	CSVVIRGETQYF	TGCAGCGTTGTAATCCGGGGGGAGACCCAGTACTTC
.	TRBV11-2	.	TRBJ2-5	CASSLWGGGQETQYF	TGTGCCAGCAGCTTATGGGGAGGGGGCCAAGAGACCCAGTACTTC
.	TRBV6-5	once	TRBJ2-3	CASRTVGAWDTQYF	TGTGCCAGCAGGACAGTGGGGGCGTGGGATACGCAGTATTTT
.	TRBV4-1	once	TRBJ1-6	CASSQEANSPLHF	TGCGCCAGCAGCCAAGAGGCTAATTCACCCCTCCACTTT
TRBD1	TRBV30	.	TRBJ1-5	CAWTPPGQGDQPQHF	TGTGCCTGGACTCCCCCGGGACAGGGGGATCAGCCCCAGCATTTT
.	TRBV7-8	.	TRBJ2-1	CASSLTTGHIEQFF	TGTGCCAGCAGCTTAACGACAGGTCATATTGAGCAGTTCTTC
TRBD1	TRBV7-8	.	TRBJ2-7	CASSLDGQGWAYEQYF	TGTGCCAGCAGCTTAGATGGACAGGGGTGGGCCTACGAGCAGTACTTC
.	TRBV5-1	.	TRBJ1-1	CASSNDRNTEAFF	TGCGCCAGCAGCAATGACAGGAACACTGAAGCTTTCTTT
TRBD1	TRBV27	.	TRBJ2-1	CASSATGQGHNEQFF	TGTGCCAGCAGTGCCACCGGACAGGGCCACAATGAGCAGTTCTTC
.	TRBV28	once	TRBJ2-4	CASSLIHRNIQYF	TGTGCCAGCAGTTTAATCCACAGGAACATTCAGTACTTC
.	TRBV9	.	TRBJ1-1	CASSTDRMNTEAFF	TGTGCCAGCAGCACGGACAGAATGAACACTGAAGCTTTCTTT
.	TRBV19	once	TRBJ1-5	CASSINVGSGEHF	TGTGCCAGTAGTATTAATGTAGGGTCAGGGGAGCATTTT
.	TRBV9	.	TRBJ1-3	CASSDRVLGGNTIYF	TGTGCCAGCAGCGACAGGGTCCTAGGTGGAAACACCATATATTTT
.	TRBV4-1	.	TRBJ2-3	CASSQDERTDTQYF	TGCGCCAGCAGCCAAGATGAGCGGACCGATACGCAGTATTTT
.	TRBV6-5	.	TRBJ2-5	CASSQGQETQYF	TGTGCCAGCAGCCAGGGTCAAGAGACCCAGTACTTC
TRBD1	TRBV2	.	TRBJ1-5	CASRNAGTANQPQHF	TGTGCCAGCAGAAACGCCGGGACAGCTAATCAGCCCCAGCATTTT
.	TRBV4-1	.	TRBJ1-4	CASSQEGGATNEKLFF	TGCGCCAGCAGCCAAGAGGGAGGCGCAACTAATGAAAAACTGTTTTTT
.	TRBV5-1	.	TRBJ2-3	CASRLEDTQYF	TGCGCCAGCAGACTTGAGGATACGCAGTATTTT
.	TRBV6-1	.	TRBJ1-4	CASSGVWEKLFF	TGTGCCAGCAGCGGGGTTTGGGAAAAACTGTTTTTT